A single sample is the source of the 30 T cell receptor beta chains below, sequenced in a study of shared clonotypes between healthy human individuals. Only in-frame clones appear in the TCRdb table, and some are missing; sequencing was by immunoSEQ multiplex PCR. This repertoire shows some 2,500,000 clones, 93% found once; its top ten account for around 0.37%. Specimen: naive CD4+ T cells from PBMCs. As to subset: CD45RA+ positively selected. The receptors originated from a man between 18 and 35 years old in good health. Some clones in this sample may be carry-over from other donors' samples.

This sequence joins TRBV11-2 and TRBJ2-1; 12 bases fit TRBD2. V was pared by 2 bases and J by 9 bases, with 5 bases of the junction left unmatched. CDR1 and CDR2 (germline): SGHAT, FQNNGV. The CDR3 runs 15 residues. Here the CDR3 reads CASSLLAGGVSEQFF. The CDR3 DNA sequence: TGTGCCAGCAGCTTACTAGCGGGAGGGGTTAGTGAGCAGTTCTTC.

The V and J genes are TRBV5-1 and TRBJ2-3; D call uncertain. This CDR3 spans 17 amino acids. Trimming pared 2 bases from V and 2 bases from J, leaving 18 bases between. Germline V CDR1 and CDR2: SGHRS, YFSETQ. CDR3 protein: CASSLGTVGSPTDTQYF. The DNA for the CDR3 is TGCGCCAGCAGCTTAGGAACGGTCGGATCTCCCACAGATACGCAGTATTTT. The full variable domain, rest sourced from reference TRBV5-1 and TRBJ2-3, is KAGVTQTPRYLIKTRGQQVTLSCSPISGHRSVSWYQQTPGQGLQFLFEYFSETQRNKGNFPGRFSGRQFSNSRSEMNVSTLELGDSALYLCASSLGTVGSPTDTQYFGPGTRLTVL.

The CDR3 is CASSLGAENTEAFF. In DNA, the CDR3 is TGTGCCAGCAGCTTAGGAGCGGAAAACACTGAAGCTTTCTTT. The chain employs TRBV11-3 and TRBJ1-1; D unresolved. Germline CDR1 SGHNT, CDR2 YENEEA. V lost 1 base, J lost 2 bases, and 8 bases lay in between. CDR3 length equals 14 residues.

The chain carries TRBV28 and TRBJ1-5; tentatively, D is TRBD1 (5 bases). The CDR3 extends over 15 amino acids. V lost 8 bases and J 0 bases, leaving 14 bases between the germline ends. Germline V gene sequence: CDR1 MDHEN, CDR2 SYDVKM. The CDR3 loop reads CASHRGGNSNQPQHF. The CDR3 DNA sequence: TGTGCCAGCCACCGGGGGGGGAATAGCAATCAGCCCCAGCATTTT.

This clone was recorded only once. This sequence joins TRBV6-1 and TRBJ1-6, with D unresolved. V was pared by 8 bases and J by 8 bases, with 16 bases between. CDR3 size: 14 residues. CDR1 is MNHNS, CDR2 SASEGT, per germline. In DNA form, the CDR3 reads TGTGCCAGCTTTCGTTGGGGTTTCGATTCACCCCTCCACTTT. This codes for CASFRWGFDSPLHF.

A word on this clone: This specimen includes other DNA sequences encoding the same CDR3. The chain joins TRBV10-3 to TRBJ1-2; D not certain. The CDR3 length is 11 residues. Germline lookup yields CDR1 ENHRY and CDR2 SYGVKD. V was shortened by 0 bases and J by 7 bases, with 3 bases between the two germline ends. CDR3: CAISESGGYTF. In DNA form, the CDR3 reads TGTGCCATCAGTGAGTCAGGTGGCTACACCTTC.

This chain links TRBV28 with TRBJ2-7; 10 nucleotides match TRBD2. The CDR3 covers 15 residues. The V gene's germline CDR1 is MDHEN and CDR2 SYDVKM. Trimming removed 8 bases from V and 2 bases from J; junction bases left unmatched: 9. CDR3 DNA: TGTGCCAGCCAGGGGAGGACTAGCGGAACCTACGAGCAGTACTTC. Translated, it gives CASQGRTSGTYEQYF.

J is TRBJ2-3 and V is TRBV2, with 10 bases identical to TRBD1. The CDR3 has 16 residues. The germline CDR1 and CDR2 sequences are SNHLY and FYNNEI. V lost 8 bases, J lost 2 bases, and 10 bases stayed unmatched. The CDR3 loop reads CASSPSGTGVTDTQYF. In nucleotides, the CDR3 is TGTGCCAGCTCTCCTTCCGGGACAGGGGTCACAGATACGCAGTATTTT. The variable domain in full, completed from reference TRBV2 and TRBJ2-3, reads EPEVTQTPSHQVTQMGQEVILRCVPISNHLYFYWYRQILGQKVEFLVSFYNNEISEKSEIFDDQFSVERPDGSNFTLKIRSTKLEDSAMYFCASSPSGTGVTDTQYFGPGTRLTVL.

The chain is built from TRBV6-5 and TRBJ1-2, with TRBD1 as a possible D gene (5 bases). The CDR3 contains 13 residues. Germline-derived CDR1 and CDR2 are MNHEY and SVGAGI. The V gene lost 6 bases and the J gene lost 8 bases, with 16 bases spanning the gap. The CDR3 loop reads CASRSTGRGGYTF. Written as DNA, the CDR3 is TGTGCCAGCAGGAGTACAGGAAGGGGAGGCTACACCTTC.

This clone was recorded once. The chain has TRBV27 and TRBJ1-2; 7 positions agree with TRBD1. This CDR3 region has 15 residues. The germline V gene has CDR1 MNHEY and CDR2 SMNVEV (reference sequence). Trimming took 5 bases from V and 6 from J; bases not matched to a gene: 12. The CDR3 nucleotides are TGTGCCAGCAGTCCGTCGAACAGGGGTCCTAATGGCTACACCTTC. Amino acid sequence: CASSPSNRGPNGYTF.

This chain uses TRBV10-3 with TRBJ1-1; D ambiguous. This CDR3 comprises 14 residues. Germline V gives CDR1 ENHRY, CDR2 SYGVKD. V lost 9 bases, J lost 0 bases, and 14 bases lay in between. The CDR3 region is CAIPNSDMNTEAFF. In DNA, the CDR3 is TGTGCCATTCCTAACAGCGACATGAACACTGAAGCTTTCTTT.

V is TRBV4-1 and J is TRBJ1-4; D is unclear. The V end was cut by 2 bases, the J end by 4 bases, with 11 bases between. CDR1 is MGHRA, CDR2 YSYEKL, per germline. This CDR3 region has 15 residues. The CDR3 coding sequence is TGCGCCAGCAGCCAACTAGGGATAAGTAATGAAAAACTGTTTTTT. Amino acids: CASSQLGISNEKLFF.

This CDR3 reads CASSQLPGISGNTIYF. Here the CDR3 DNA reads TGCGCCAGCAGCCAACTACCCGGTATCTCTGGAAACACCATATATTTT. The chain employs TRBV4-1 and TRBJ1-3; D is ambiguous. Trimming cost V 2 bases and J 0 bases, with 11 bases left between them. Germline V gene data show CDR1 as MGHRA and CDR2 as YSYEKL. The CDR3 sequence is 16 residues long.

V usage is TRBV7-9 and J usage is TRBJ2-5; D gene uncertain. Germline CDR1 is SEHNR and CDR2 is FQNEAQ (reference sequence). The CDR3 has 17 amino acids. V shed 5 bases and J shed 5 bases, with 24 bases lying between them. The chain's CDR3 is CASSEPLAHSRRETQYF. The CDR3 nucleotides read TGTGCCAGCAGCGAACCCCTGGCACATTCTCGAAGGGAGACCCAGTACTTC.

The genes are TRBV27 and TRBJ2-7; 10 nucleotides match TRBD2. V was clipped by 5 bases and J by 2 bases; unmatched bases: 6. Germline CDR1 is MNHEY and CDR2 is SMNVEV (reference sequence). The CDR3 sequence is 15 residues long. CDR3: CASSPPGLATYEQYF. The CDR3 bases are TGTGCCAGCAGTCCCCCGGGACTAGCGACCTACGAGCAGTACTTC.

This clone was picked up one time. The same CDR3 can be traced to other DNA sequences in this sample. The chain couples TRBV5-1 to TRBJ2-5; D remains unclear. CDR1 is SGHRS, CDR2 YFSETQ, per germline. With 3 bases removed from V and 1 base from J, the gap between germline ends came to 7 bases. The CDR3 is 13 amino acids. The chain's CDR3 is CASSSTPQETQYF. The CDR3 coding sequence is TGCGCCAGCAGCTCCACACCCCAAGAGACCCAGTACTTC.

Comment on this clone: This sample includes further DNA sequences coding for the same CDR3. The chain employs TRBV28 and TRBJ1-2; D may be TRBD1 (5 bases). V lost 2 bases and J lost 4, with 8 bases in between. There are 13 residues in the CDR3. Germline CDR1 reads MDHEN; CDR2 reads SYDVKM. The CDR3 here is CASSLPGTYGYTF. In DNA, the CDR3 is TGTGCCAGCAGTTTACCAGGGACCTATGGCTACACCTTC.

This clone has just one count. The V and J genes are TRBV7-3 and TRBJ2-7, with TRBD1 matching 8 bases. The V and J ends lost 5 bases and 7 bases, in that order; junction bases with no gene match: 13. The CDR3 loop spans 15 amino acids. Germline CDR1 and CDR2: SGHTA and FQGTGA. CDR3 residues: CASSPVGRGLGEQYF. The CDR3 DNA is TGTGCCAGCAGCCCAGTGGGCAGGGGGCTGGGTGAGCAGTACTTC. The full variable domain, rest sourced from reference TRBV7-3 and TRBJ2-7, is GAGVSQTPSNKVTEKGKYVELRCDPISGHTALYWYRQSLGQGPEFLIYFQGTGAADDSGLPNDRFFAVRPEGSVSTLKIQRTERGDSAVYLCASSPVGRGLGEQYFGPGTRLTVT.

The chain links TRBV7-2 to TRBJ1-5; D might be TRBD1 (5 bases). The CDR3 runs 15 residues. CDR1 and CDR2 from the germline V gene are SGHTA and FQGNSA. V lost 2 bases to trimming and J lost 6 bases, with 14 bases between them. The CDR3 protein is CASSLIPQGGQPQHF. CDR3 DNA: TGTGCCAGCAGCTTAATTCCCCAGGGCGGTCAGCCCCAGCATTTT.

The DNA of the CDR3 is TGCGCCAGCAGCACGGACAGGGTCTATGAGCAGTTCTTC. Translated, it gives CASSTDRVYEQFF. This chain uses TRBV5-1 with TRBJ2-1; 8 bases fit TRBD1. The CDR3 sequence is 13 residues long. V lost 4 bases to trimming and J lost 8 bases; unmatched junction nucleotides: 5. CDR1 and CDR2 (germline): SGHRS, YFSETQ. The full variable domain, in which reference TRBV5-1 and TRBJ2-1 provide the parts outside the CDR3, is KAGVTQTPRYLIKTRGQQVTLSCSPISGHRSVSWYQQTPGQGLQFLFEYFSETQRNKGNFPGRFSGRQFSNSRSEMNVSTLELGDSALYLCASSTDRVYEQFFGPGTRLTVL.

Note on this clone: Other DNA sequences within the sample encode an identical CDR3. The chain employs TRBV9 and TRBJ1-1; TRBD1 is a possible D gene (6 bases). The CDR3 has 15 amino acids. CDR1 and CDR2 from the germline V gene are SGDLS and YYNGEE. The V gene lost 2 bases and the J gene lost 4 bases, with 15 bases spanning the gap. CDR3 protein: CASSVAGAGGTEAFF. The CDR3 nucleotides are TGTGCCAGCAGCGTGGCGGGGGCTGGGGGCACTGAAGCTTTCTTT.

This rearrangement joins TRBV27 to TRBJ1-2; tentatively, D is TRBD1 (6 bases). The germline V gene encodes CDR1 MNHEY and CDR2 SMNVEV (reference sequence). The CDR3 has 12 residues. Trimming pared 5 bases from V and 8 bases from J, leaving 12 bases between. CDR3 DNA: TGTGCCAGCAGTGGCCAGGGGACAGGCTACACCTTC. Protein product: CASSGQGTGYTF.

The rearrangement uses TRBV10-1 and TRBJ2-3; a possible D gene is TRBD2 (5 bases). Trimming removed 9 bases at V and 1 base at J, with 11 bases between. Germline V gene data show CDR1 as WNHNN and CDR2 as SYGVQD (reference sequence). The length of the CDR3 is 13 residues. CDR3 in DNA: TGCGCCAGAACTCGGCGGGGCACAGATACGCAGTATTTT. It specifies CARTRRGTDTQYF.

The chain links TRBV7-3 to TRBJ2-2; TRBD2 aligns across 8 bases. CDR3 length: 15 amino acids. The V and J ends lost 6 bases and 1 base, in that order; junction bases with no gene match: 4. From germline, CDR1 is SGHTA and CDR2 FQGTGA. For the CDR3, the DNA is TGTGCCAGCAGGCTCGGGAGGGAGAACACCGGGGAGCTGTTTTTT. It yields the protein CASRLGRENTGELFF.

This clone was picked up a small number of times. The gene calls are TRBV7-9 and TRBJ1-1, with D uncertain. V was clipped by 10 bases and J by 3 bases, with 21 bases between them. CDR3 size: 15 residues. Germline V gene data show CDR1 as SEHNR and CDR2 as FQNEAQ (reference sequence). The CDR3 protein is CATTSSIGRDTEAFF. DNA of the CDR3: TGTGCCACCACAAGCTCGATTGGTCGGGACACTGAAGCTTTCTTT.

This chain connects TRBV6-1 to TRBJ2-5, with D tentatively TRBD1 or TRBD2 (5 bases each). The V gene lost 1 base and the J gene lost 0 bases, with 12 bases spanning the gap. The CDR3 covers 16 residues. CDR1 is MNHNS, CDR2 SASEGT, per germline. Here the CDR3 DNA reads TGTGCCAGCAGTGAAGTTCGGGACGGGAACCAAGAGACCCAGTACTTC. Its protein product is CASSEVRDGNQETQYF.

This clone has just a few counts. The gene calls are TRBV6-1 and TRBJ1-5; 11 positions match TRBD1. The V segment lost 6 bases and the J segment 7 bases; nucleotides outside the gene matches: 5. The germline CDR1 and CDR2 sequences are MNHNS and SASEGT. The CDR3 loop spans 14 amino acids. In nucleotides, the CDR3 is TGTGCCAGCAGATCGGGGACAGGGGGACAGCCCCAGCATTTT. Translating gives CASRSGTGGQPQHF.

This clone was seen a few times. This rearrangement joins TRBV5-1 to TRBJ1-1; 8 nucleotides line up with TRBD1. This CDR3 has 14 amino acids. V was pared by 4 bases and J by 6 bases, with 8 bases of the junction left unmatched. Germline V gene lookup returns CDR1 SGHRS and CDR2 YFSETQ. For the CDR3, the DNA is TGCGCCAGCAGCAGTGGACAGGGAGGAGCTGAAGCTTTCTTT. Translating gives CASSSGQGGAEAFF.

The chain joins TRBV5-1 to TRBJ2-5; possibly TRBD1 for D (5 bases). The CDR3 is made up of 14 amino acids. V was pared by 4 bases and J by 10 bases, with 20 bases between. The germline gives CDR1 SGHRS, CDR2 YFSETQ. CDR3 nucleotide sequence: TGCGCCAGCAGCGCCGGCCTCCTAATCAGGGACCAGTACTTC. Protein product: CASSAGLLIRDQYF.

The chain couples TRBV28 to TRBJ2-7; no reliable D call. This CDR3 region has 14 residues. Germline assignment: CDR1 MDHEN and CDR2 SYDVKM. With 1 base removed from V and 4 bases from J, the gap between germline ends came to 11 bases. The CDR3 here is CASSLYLRQYEQYF. The CDR3 coding sequence is TGTGCCAGCAGTTTATACTTGCGGCAATACGAGCAGTACTTC.